Listed below are T cell receptor beta chains from one sample, sequenced in a study of cytomegalovirus exposure and HLA in healthy donors. Assay: immunoSEQ multiplex PCR; the TCRdb copy retains only in-frame clones and omits some. This table has around 280,000 clones, around 90% appearing once. Sequences were obtained from PBMCs. These receptors originate from a woman under 30 in good health and CMV-seronegative. The CDR3 runs from the conserved cysteine through the conserved F or W. D genes are given only for firm matches. Size values are once, few and many counts, or a class for expanded clones, and some rows have none.

D | J | V | size | DNA | CDR3
TRBD2 | TRBJ2-3 | TRBV5-1 | . | TGCGCCAGCAGCCCCCGGGGGTTTAGCGGGGGGCCCCGCACAGATACGCAGTATTTT | CASSPRGFSGGPRTDTQYF
. | TRBJ1-5 | TRBV16 | . | TGTGCCAGCAGCCAAAGCTTGGGGGCGGGCAATCAGCCCCAGCATTTT | CASSQSLGAGNQPQHF
TRBD2 | TRBJ2-7 | TRBV5-6 | . | TGTGCCAGCAGCTTGGATTCTAGCGGGGGGCCGATTACCTACGAGCAGTACTTC | CASSLDSSGGPITYEQYF
TRBD2 | TRBJ2-1 | TRBV7-3 | . | TGTGCCAGCAGCCGAGCGGGGGGAACTTACAATGAGCAGTTCTTC | CASSRAGGTYNEQFF
TRBD2 | TRBJ2-7 | TRBV10-2 | . | TGCGCCAGCAGTGAATCAGGGTACGGGGGGGCCTACGAGCAGTACTTC | CASSESGYGGAYEQYF
. | TRBJ1-5 | TRBV21-1 | . | TGTGCCAGCAGCAAAGGGAGGGGGCTGCAGCCCCAGCATTTT | CASSKGRGLQPQHF
. | TRBJ1-1 | TRBV11-2 | once | TGTGCCAGCAGCTCGCAGGGGAACACTGAAGCTTTCTTT | CASSSQGNTEAFF
TRBD1 | TRBJ2-1 | TRBV11-3 | few | TGTGCCAGCAGCTTTGAGACAGGGGGTTCCAATGAGCAGTTCTTC | CASSFETGGSNEQFF
TRBD1 | TRBJ2-7 | TRBV7-8 | . | TGTGCCAGCAGTTCCCCCGGACAGGCTAACTCCTACGAGCAGTACTTC | CASSSPGQANSYEQYF
. | TRBJ1-3 | TRBV10-1 | . | TGCGCCAGCAGTGAGTCTACAGGGACCTCTGGAAACACCATATATTTT | CASSESTGTSGNTIYF
TRBD2 | TRBJ2-5 | TRBV2 | . | TGTGCCAGCAGTCGACTAGCGGGGGACCAAGAGACCCAGTACTTC | CASSRLAGDQETQYF
TRBD1 | TRBJ1-6 | TRBV14 | . | TGTGCCAGCAGCCAGACAGGGGTGGTTTCACCCCTCCACTTT | CASSQTGVVSPLHF
TRBD1 | TRBJ1-5 | TRBV27 | . | TGTGCCAGCAGTTTATACAGGGGGGGCAATCAGCCCCAGCATTTT | CASSLYRGGNQPQHF
. | TRBJ2-5 | TRBV12-5 | . | TGTGCTAGTGGTTTGCAGGGAGAGACCCAGTACTTC | CASGLQGETQYF
. | TRBJ1-1 | TRBV5-1 | . | TGCGCCAGCAGCTTGACCAGGGACACTGAAGCTTTCTTT | CASSLTRDTEAFF
. | TRBJ1-6 | TRBV5-6 | once | TGTGCCAGCAGTACAGGGCCCAGCTCCTATAATTCACCCCTCCACTTT | CASSTGPSSYNSPLHF
TRBD2 | TRBJ2-2 | TRBV15 | . | TGTGCCACCAGCAGAGATAAGGGACTATCTACCGGGGAGCTGTTTTTT | CATSRDKGLSTGELFF
. | TRBJ2-6 | TRBV19 | . | TGTGCCAGTAGTGGCGGGACTGGGGCCAACGTCCTGACTTTC | CASSGGTGANVLTF
TRBD1 | TRBJ2-7 | TRBV6-5 | once | TGTGCCAGCAGTTACTCGAGCGGGACAGGGTTTAACGAGCAGTACTTC | CASSYSSGTGFNEQYF
TRBD1 | TRBJ2-7 | TRBV13 | . | TGTGCCAGTGCGGGACAGGGGGCTGAATACGAGCAGTACTTC | CASAGQGAEYEQYF
TRBD2 | TRBJ2-3 | TRBV14 | . | TGTGCCAGCAGCCAAGGCAGTTTCCTAGCGGGACCCACAGATACGCAGTATTTT | CASSQGSFLAGPTDTQYF
. | TRBJ1-1 | TRBV9 | . | TGTGCCAGCAGCGTAAGGCCCACAGGTACTGAAGCTTTCTTT | CASSVRPTGTEAFF
. | TRBJ1-1 | TRBV7-3 | once | TGTGCCAGCAGGTCCCCTCGTGTGAGGAACACTGAAGCTTTCTTT | CASRSPRVRNTEAFF